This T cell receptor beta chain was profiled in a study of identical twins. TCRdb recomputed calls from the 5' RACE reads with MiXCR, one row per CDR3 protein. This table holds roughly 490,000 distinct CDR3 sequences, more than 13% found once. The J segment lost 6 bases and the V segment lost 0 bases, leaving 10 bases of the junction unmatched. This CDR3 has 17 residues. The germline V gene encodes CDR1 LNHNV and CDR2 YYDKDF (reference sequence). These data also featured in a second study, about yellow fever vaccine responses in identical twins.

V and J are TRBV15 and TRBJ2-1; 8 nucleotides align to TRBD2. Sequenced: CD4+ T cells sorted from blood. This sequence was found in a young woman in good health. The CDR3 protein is CATSRDRGTRGANEQFF. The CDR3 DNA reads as TGTGCCACCAGCAGAGATCGAGGGACTAGGGGTGCCAATGAGCAGTTCTTC.